A selection of T cell receptor beta chains follows, all from one sample in a study of identical twins. Via MiXCR, TCRdb re-called the 5' RACE reads, giving one row per CDR3 protein. The sample has under 900,000 distinct CDR3 sequences; 9% to 15% are singletons. Separately, the same data were catalogued under a study of yellow fever vaccine responses in identical twins.

Specimen: PBMCs. Receptors originate from a woman in her late teens or twenties in good health. Each CDR3 is given with its conserved first and last residue. The D gene is left open where the match is weak. Only part of the rows carry a size: once, few, many, or a class if the clone is expanded.

d_gene,j_gene,abundance,len,v_gene,CDR3nt,CDR3aa
.,TRBJ1-5,.,16,TRBV27,TGTGCCAGCAGTTTATCCCCGGGTAGTAGCAATCAGCCCCAGCATTTT,CASSLSPGSSNQPQHF
TRBD2,TRBJ2-1,few,15,TRBV5-1,TGCGCCAGCAGGGGGAGCGGGGGAACCTACAATGAGCAGTTCTTC,CASRGSGGTYNEQFF
.,TRBJ1-1,many,14,TRBV5-1,TGCGCCAGCAGCGCGGGACAAGTGAACACTGAAGCTTTCTTT,CASSAGQVNTEAFF
.,TRBJ2-4,.,15,TRBV12-3/TRBV12-4,TGTGCCAGCACCGAGGGGCTTCTGGACAAAAACATTCAGTACTTC,CASTEGLLDKNIQYF
TRBD1,TRBJ1-5,.,15,TRBV6-2/TRBV6-3,TGTGCCAGCAGGCTCCCAGGGGGCGGCAATCAGCCCCAGCATTTT,CASRLPGGGNQPQHF
.,TRBJ2-7,few,12,TRBV2,TGTGCCAGCAGTGAAAGTGGTGGGGACGGAAAATTC,CASSESGGDGKF
.,TRBJ2-5,few,16,TRBV6-2/TRBV6-3,TGTGCCAGCAGTCCCTTGGGGGGGCCGACCGGGGAGACCCAGTACTTC,CASSPLGGPTGETQYF
TRBD2,TRBJ2-7,.,14,TRBV29-1,TGCAGCGTTGGTCTAGCGGCGCCGACCTACGAGCAGTACTTC,CSVGLAAPTYEQYF
TRBD2,TRBJ2-5,many,17,TRBV29-1,TGCAGCGTTGGAGGTTCGAGGGCGGGAGGCAGACAAGAGACCCAGTACTTC,CSVGGSRAGGRQETQYF
TRBD1,TRBJ2-5,.,16,TRBV7-8,TGTGCCAGCAGCTTAGTGACCGGGACAGCTCAAGAGACCCAGTACTTC,CASSLVTGTAQETQYF
TRBD2,TRBJ2-7,.,12,TRBV5-1,TGCGCCAGCAGCTTATCTAGCGGCGAGCAGTACTTC,CASSLSSGEQYF
TRBD1,TRBJ2-7,.,16,TRBV2,TGTGCCAGCAGCCCACAGGGCGTGGGACAGGGTTCCGAGCAGTACTTC,CASSPQGVGQGSEQYF
TRBD1,TRBJ2-1,many,14,TRBV20-1,TGCAGTGCTAGACCGGGACAGCTATACAATGAGCAGTTCTTC,CSARPGQLYNEQFF
TRBD1,TRBJ1-1,many,14,TRBV5-1,TGCGCCAGCAGCCCCTGGGACAGGGGCACTGAAGCTTTCTTT,CASSPWDRGTEAFF
TRBD2,TRBJ2-1,.,14,TRBV11-3,TGTGCCAGCAGCTCATTAGCGGGAGTAGGTGAGCAGTTCTTC,CASSSLAGVGEQFF
.,TRBJ2-7,many,12,TRBV29-1,TGCAGCGTTGAGTCGGGTTCCTACGAGCAGTACTTC,CSVESGSYEQYF
.,TRBJ1-1,few,15,TRBV11-2,TGTGCCAGCACCCCCCGGGATCTTTTCAGGACTGAAGCTTTCTTT,CASTPRDLFRTEAFF
TRBD2,TRBJ2-5,many,18,TRBV4-1,TGCGCCAGCAGCCAAGTATACGGGGGGGGGCCCTTACAAGAGACCCAGTACTTC,CASSQVYGGGPLQETQYF
.,TRBJ2-5,few,15,TRBV28,TGTGCCAGCACCATAGGTGGGGGGCGAAAAGAGACCCAGTACTTC,CASTIGGGRKETQYF
.,TRBJ1-1,few,11,TRBV29-1,TGCAGCGTTGAAGGACTACCCGAAGCTTTCTTT,CSVEGLPEAFF
TRBD2,TRBJ2-1,many,17,TRBV5-5,TGTGCCAGCAGCCCGGGTTCAGGAGGGAGGGATTACAATGAGCAGTTCTTC,CASSPGSGGRDYNEQFF